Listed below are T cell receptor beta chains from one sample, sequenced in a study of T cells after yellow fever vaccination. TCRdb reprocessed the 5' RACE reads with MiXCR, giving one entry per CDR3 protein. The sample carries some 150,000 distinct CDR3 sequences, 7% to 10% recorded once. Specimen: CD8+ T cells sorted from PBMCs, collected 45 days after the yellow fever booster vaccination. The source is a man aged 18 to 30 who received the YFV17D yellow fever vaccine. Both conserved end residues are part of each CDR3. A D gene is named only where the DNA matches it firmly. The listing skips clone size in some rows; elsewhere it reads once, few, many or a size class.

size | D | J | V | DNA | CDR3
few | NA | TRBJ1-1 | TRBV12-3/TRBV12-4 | TGTGCCAGCACCATGGGAGGTTTCTACACTGAAGCTTTCTTT | CASTMGGFYTEAFF
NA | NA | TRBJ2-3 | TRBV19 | TGTGCCAGTAGTATAGTTCTTCTGGATACGCAGTATTTT | CASSIVLLDTQYF
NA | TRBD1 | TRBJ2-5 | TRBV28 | TGTGCCAGCACCTTGACAGGGTTGGAGACCCAGTACTTC | CASTLTGLETQYF
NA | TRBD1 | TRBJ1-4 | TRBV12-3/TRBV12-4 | TGTGCCAGCAGTCTGACCCCGACAGGGTTGTACGAAAAACTGTTTTTT | CASSLTPTGLYEKLFF
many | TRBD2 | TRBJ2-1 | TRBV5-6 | TGTGCCAGCAGCTTGGAGTCAGCGGGGGCTTATTACAATGAGCAGTTCTTC | CASSLESAGAYYNEQFF
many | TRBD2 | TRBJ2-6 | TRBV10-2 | TGCGCCAGCAGTGGTGGGGGGACTAACTCTGGGGCCAACGTCCTGACTTTC | CASSGGGTNSGANVLTF
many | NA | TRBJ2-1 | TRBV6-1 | TGTGCCAGCAGAGTAGCCGGGGAGCAGTTCTTC | CASRVAGEQFF
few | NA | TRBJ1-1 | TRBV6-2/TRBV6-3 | TGTGCCAGCAGTCGCACTTATCAAGCTTTCTTT | CASSRTYQAFF
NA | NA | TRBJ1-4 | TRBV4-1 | TGCGCCAGCAGCTATAGGGCCCCGAGAACTAATGAAAAACTGTTTTTT | CASSYRAPRTNEKLFF
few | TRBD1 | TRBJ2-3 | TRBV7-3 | TGTGCCAGCAGCTCCGGACAGGGGTCAGATACGCAGTATTTT | CASSSGQGSDTQYF
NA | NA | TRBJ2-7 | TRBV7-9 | TGTGCCAGCAGCTTATGGGAGAGCTACGAGCAGTACTTC | CASSLWESYEQYF
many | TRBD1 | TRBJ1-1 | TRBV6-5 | TGTGCCAGCAGATTACAGGGGATGGGCACTGAAGCTTTCTTT | CASRLQGMGTEAFF
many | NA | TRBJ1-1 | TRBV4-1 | TGCGCCAGCAGCCAAGGGAAGGGCACTGAAGCTTTCTTT | CASSQGKGTEAFF
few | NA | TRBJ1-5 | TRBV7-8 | TGTGCCAGCAGCTTATCGGCACAGCGACGCAATCAGCCCCAGCATTTT | CASSLSAQRRNQPQHF
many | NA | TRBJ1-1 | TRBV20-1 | TGCAGTGTCGGTACAGTGAACACTGAAGCTTTCTTT | CSVGTVNTEAFF
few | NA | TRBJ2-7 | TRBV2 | TGTGCCAGCAGTGAGGGCAGATACGAGCAGTACTTC | CASSEGRYEQYF
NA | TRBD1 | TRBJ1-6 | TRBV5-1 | TGCGCCAGCAGACCGACAGGGCCCAATTCACCCCTCCACTTT | CASRPTGPNSPLHF
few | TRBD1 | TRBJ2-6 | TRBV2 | TGTGCCAGCAGTGACTTAGGGGGCGGTGGGGCCAACGTCCTGACTTTC | CASSDLGGGGANVLTF
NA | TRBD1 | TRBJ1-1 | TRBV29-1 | TGCAGCGCCACGGACAGGGGGGGAGCGAACACTGAAGCTTTCTTT | CSATDRGGANTEAFF
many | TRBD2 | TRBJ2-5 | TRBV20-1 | TGCAGTGCTAGAGATCGGGGGGGCTGGGAGACCCAGTACTTC | CSARDRGGWETQYF
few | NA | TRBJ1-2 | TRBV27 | TGTGCCAGCAGTTCCCGACAGCTAGCTAACTATGGCTACACCTTC | CASSSRQLANYGYTF
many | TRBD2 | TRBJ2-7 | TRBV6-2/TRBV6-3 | TGTGCCAGCAGCCCCAGCGGGAGCTCCTACGAGCAGTACTTC | CASSPSGSSYEQYF